These 2 T cell receptor beta chains came from one sample sequenced in a study of blood T cell repertoires in COVID-19. The table came from immunoSEQ multiplex PCR; TCRdb's copy has only in-frame clones and leaves some out. Among around 110,000 clones listed, approximately 88% were seen once. Sequencing input: peripheral blood. The receptors were sampled from a man aged 35 to 55 with active or convalescent COVID-19.

The chain has TRBV7-3 and TRBJ2-1; D not resolved. Germline-derived CDR1 and CDR2 are SGHTA and FQGTGA. V lost 2 bases and J 8 bases, leaving 10 bases between the germline ends. The length of the CDR3 is 13 residues. The DNA for the CDR3 is TGTGCCAGCAGCTTACTTGTATCGGATGAGCAGTTCTTC. Protein: CASSLLVSDEQFF.

The chain employs TRBV4-1 and TRBJ1-1, with unresolved D. Germline V gene sequence: CDR1 MGHRA, CDR2 YSYEKL. V lost 1 base and J lost 7, with 7 bases in between. The CDR3 length is 12 residues. The CDR3 loop reads CASSQGQIEAFF. The CDR3 coding sequence is TGCGCCAGCAGCCAAGGACAAATTGAAGCTTTCTTT.